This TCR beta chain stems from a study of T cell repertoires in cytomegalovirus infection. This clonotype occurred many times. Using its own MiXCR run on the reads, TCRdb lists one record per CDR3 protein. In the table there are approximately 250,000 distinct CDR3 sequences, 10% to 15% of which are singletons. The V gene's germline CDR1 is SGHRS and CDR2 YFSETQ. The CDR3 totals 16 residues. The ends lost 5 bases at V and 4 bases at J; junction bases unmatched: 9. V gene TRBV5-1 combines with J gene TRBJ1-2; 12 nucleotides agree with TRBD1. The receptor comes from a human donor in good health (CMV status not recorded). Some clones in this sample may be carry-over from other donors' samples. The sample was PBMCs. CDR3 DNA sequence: TGCGCCAGCAGGATGGGGAGGGGACAGGGGGCCTATGGCTACACCTTC. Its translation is CASRMGRGQGAYGYTF.